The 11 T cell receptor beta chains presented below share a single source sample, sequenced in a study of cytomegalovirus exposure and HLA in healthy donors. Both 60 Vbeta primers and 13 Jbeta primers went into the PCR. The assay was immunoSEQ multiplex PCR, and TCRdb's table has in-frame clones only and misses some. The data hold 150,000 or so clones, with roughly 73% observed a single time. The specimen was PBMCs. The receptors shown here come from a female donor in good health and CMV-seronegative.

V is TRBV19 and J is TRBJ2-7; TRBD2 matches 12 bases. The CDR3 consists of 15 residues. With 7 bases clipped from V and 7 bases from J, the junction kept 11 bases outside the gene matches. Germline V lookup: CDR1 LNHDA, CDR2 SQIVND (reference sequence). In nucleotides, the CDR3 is TGTGCCAGTATGAAGACTAGCGGGAGATTGGGGGAGCAGTACTTC. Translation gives CASMKTSGRLGEQYF.

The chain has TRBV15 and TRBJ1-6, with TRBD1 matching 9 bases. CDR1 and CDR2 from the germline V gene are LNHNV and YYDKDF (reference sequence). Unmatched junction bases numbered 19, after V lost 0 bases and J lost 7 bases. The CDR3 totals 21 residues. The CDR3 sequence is CATSRDGTGRTHAISNSPLHF. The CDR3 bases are TGTGCCACCAGCAGAGATGGGACAGGGAGGACGCACGCAATTTCGAATTCACCCCTCCACTTT.

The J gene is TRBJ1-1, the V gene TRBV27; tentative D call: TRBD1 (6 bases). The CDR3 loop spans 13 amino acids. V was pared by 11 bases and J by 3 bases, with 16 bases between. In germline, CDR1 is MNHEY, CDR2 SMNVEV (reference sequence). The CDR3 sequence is CASTRTEDTEAFF. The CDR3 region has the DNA TGTGCCTCGACCCGGACAGAGGACACTGAAGCTTTCTTT.

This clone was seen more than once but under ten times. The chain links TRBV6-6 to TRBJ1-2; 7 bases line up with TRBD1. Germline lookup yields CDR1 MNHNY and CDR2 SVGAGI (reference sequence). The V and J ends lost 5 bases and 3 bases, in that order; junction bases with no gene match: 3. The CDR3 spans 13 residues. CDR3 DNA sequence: TGTGCCAGCAGTGGGACAGACCACTATGGCTACACCTTC. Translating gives CASSGTDHYGYTF.

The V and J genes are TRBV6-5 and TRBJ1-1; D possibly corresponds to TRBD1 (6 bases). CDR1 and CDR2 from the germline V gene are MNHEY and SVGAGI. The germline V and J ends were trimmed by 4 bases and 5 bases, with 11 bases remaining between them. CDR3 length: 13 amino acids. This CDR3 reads CASSSHRETEAFF. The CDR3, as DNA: TGTGCCAGCAGTTCTCACAGGGAGACTGAAGCTTTCTTT.

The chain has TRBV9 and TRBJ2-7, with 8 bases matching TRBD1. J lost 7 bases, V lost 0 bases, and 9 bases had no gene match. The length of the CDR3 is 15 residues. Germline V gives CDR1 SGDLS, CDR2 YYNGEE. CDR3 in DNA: TGTGCCAGCAGCGTAGATGGACAGGGAATGGGGGAGCAGTACTTC. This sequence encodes CASSVDGQGMGEQYF.

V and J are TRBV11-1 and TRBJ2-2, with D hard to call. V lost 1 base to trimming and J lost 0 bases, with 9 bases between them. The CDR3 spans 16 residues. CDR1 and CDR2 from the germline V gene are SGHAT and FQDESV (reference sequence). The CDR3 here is CASSLGRNANTGELFF. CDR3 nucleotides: TGTGCCAGCAGCTTAGGGCGGAACGCGAACACCGGGGAGCTGTTTTTT.

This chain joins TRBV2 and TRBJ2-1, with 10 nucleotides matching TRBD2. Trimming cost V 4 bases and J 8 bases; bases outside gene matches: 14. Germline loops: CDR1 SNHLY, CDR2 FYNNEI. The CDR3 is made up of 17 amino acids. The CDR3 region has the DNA TGTGCCAGCAGTGTGGATAGCGGGGGGCCCCTCCTGGATGAGCAGTTCTTC. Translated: CASSVDSGGPLLDEQFF.

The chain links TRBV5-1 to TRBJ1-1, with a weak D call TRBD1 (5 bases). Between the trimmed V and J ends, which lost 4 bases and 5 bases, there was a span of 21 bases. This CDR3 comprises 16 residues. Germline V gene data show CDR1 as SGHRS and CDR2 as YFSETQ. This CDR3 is CASSPTGGAAGTEAFF. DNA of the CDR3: TGCGCCAGCAGCCCGACGGGAGGGGCCGCGGGGACTGAAGCTTTCTTT.

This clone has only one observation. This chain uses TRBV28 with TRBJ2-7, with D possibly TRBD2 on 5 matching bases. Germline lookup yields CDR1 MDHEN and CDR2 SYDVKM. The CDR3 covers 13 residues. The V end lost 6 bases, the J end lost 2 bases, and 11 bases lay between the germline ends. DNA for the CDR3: TGTGCCAGCAGGTCGGACTTGACCTACGAGCAGTACTTC. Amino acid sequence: CASRSDLTYEQYF. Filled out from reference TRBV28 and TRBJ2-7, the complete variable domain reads DVKVTQSSRYLVKRTGEKVFLECVQDMDHENMFWYRQDPGLGLRLIYFSYDVKMKEKGDIPEGYSVSREKKERFSLILESASTNQTSMYLCASRSDLTYEQYFGPGTRLTVT.

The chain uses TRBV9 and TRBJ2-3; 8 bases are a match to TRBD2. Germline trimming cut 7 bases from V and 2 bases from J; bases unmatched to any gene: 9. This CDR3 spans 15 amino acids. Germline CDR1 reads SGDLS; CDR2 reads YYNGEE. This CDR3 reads CASGGAGGLTDTQYF. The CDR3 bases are TGTGCCAGCGGTGGGGCGGGAGGCCTCACAGATACGCAGTATTTT.